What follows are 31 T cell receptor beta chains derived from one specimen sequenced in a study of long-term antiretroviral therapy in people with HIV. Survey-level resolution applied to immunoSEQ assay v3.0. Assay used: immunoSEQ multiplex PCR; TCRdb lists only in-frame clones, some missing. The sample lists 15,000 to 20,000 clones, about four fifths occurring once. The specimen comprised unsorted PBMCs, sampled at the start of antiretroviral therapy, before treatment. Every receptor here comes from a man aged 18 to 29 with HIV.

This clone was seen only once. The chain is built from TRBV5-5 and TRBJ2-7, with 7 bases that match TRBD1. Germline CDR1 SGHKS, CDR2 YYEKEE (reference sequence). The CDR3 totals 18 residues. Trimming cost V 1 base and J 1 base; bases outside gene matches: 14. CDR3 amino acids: CASSLSQGEFPESYEQYF. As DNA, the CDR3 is TGTGCCAGCAGCTTGTCTCAGGGGGAATTCCCTGAGTCCTACGAGCAGTACTTC.

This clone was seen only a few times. In DNA, the CDR3 is TGTGCCAGCAGCGCAACCGGGGACCCCCAGTACTTC. It is translated as CASSATGDPQYF. This rearrangement joins TRBV11-2 to TRBJ2-5; D may be TRBD1 or TRBD2 (5 bases each). Looked up from germline, CDR1 is SGHAT and CDR2 is FQNNGV. V was pared by 5 bases and J by 9 bases, with 13 bases between. The CDR3 is made up of 12 amino acids.

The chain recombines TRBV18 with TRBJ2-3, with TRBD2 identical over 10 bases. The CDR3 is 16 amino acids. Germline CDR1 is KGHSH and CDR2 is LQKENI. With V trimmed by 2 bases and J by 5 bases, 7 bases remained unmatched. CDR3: CASSPSSGSIVDTQYF. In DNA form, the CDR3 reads TGTGCCAGCTCACCATCTAGCGGGAGTATTGTAGATACGCAGTATTTT.

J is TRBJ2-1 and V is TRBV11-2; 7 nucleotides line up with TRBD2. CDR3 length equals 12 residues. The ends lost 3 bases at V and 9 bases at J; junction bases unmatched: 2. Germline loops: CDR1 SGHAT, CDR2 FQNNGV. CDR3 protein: CASSLSGGEQFF. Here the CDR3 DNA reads TGTGCCAGCAGCTTGTCGGGGGGTGAGCAGTTCTTC.

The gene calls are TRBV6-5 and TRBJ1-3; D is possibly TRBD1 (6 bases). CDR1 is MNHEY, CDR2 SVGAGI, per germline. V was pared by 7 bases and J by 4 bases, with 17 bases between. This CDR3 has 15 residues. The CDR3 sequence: CASKIGGLQGNTIYF. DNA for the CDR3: TGTGCCAGCAAAATTGGGGGCTTACAGGGAAACACCATATATTTT.

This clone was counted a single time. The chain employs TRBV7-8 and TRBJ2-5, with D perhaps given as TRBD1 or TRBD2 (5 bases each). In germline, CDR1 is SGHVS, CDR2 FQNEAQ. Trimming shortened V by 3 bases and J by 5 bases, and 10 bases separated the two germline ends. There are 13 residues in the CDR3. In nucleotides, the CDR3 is TGTGCCAGCAGCTTCCGGGGCATGGAGACCCAGTACTTC. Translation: CASSFRGMETQYF.

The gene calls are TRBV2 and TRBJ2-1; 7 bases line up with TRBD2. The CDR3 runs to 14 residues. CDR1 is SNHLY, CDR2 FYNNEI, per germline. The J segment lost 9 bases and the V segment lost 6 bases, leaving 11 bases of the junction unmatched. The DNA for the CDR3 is TGTGCCAGCAGGGAAAGGGGAGGGCGCCCTGAGCAGTTCTTC. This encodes CASRERGGRPEQFF. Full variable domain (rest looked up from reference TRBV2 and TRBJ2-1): EPEVTQTPSHQVTQMGQEVILRCVPISNHLYFYWYRQILGQKVEFLVSFYNNEISEKSEIFDDQFSVERPDGSNFTLKIRSTKLEDSAMYFCASRERGGRPEQFFGPGTRLTVL.

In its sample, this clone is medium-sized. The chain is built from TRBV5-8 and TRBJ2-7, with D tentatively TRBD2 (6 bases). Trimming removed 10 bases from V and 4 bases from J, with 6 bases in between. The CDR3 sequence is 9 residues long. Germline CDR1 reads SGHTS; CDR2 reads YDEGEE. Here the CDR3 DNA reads TGTGCCGGGGGGTACGAGCAGTACTTC. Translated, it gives CAGGYEQYF.

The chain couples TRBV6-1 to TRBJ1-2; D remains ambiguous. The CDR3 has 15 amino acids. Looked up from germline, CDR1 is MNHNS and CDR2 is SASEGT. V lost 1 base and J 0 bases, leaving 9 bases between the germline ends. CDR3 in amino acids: CASSEVQLANYGYTF. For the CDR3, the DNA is TGTGCCAGCAGTGAAGTTCAGTTAGCTAACTATGGCTACACCTTC.

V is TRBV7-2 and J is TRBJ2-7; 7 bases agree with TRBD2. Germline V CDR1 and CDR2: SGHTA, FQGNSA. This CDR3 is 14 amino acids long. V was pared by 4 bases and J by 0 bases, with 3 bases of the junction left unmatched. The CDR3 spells CASSSTSPSYEQYF. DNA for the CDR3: TGTGCCAGCAGCTCGACTAGCCCCTCCTACGAGCAGTACTTC.

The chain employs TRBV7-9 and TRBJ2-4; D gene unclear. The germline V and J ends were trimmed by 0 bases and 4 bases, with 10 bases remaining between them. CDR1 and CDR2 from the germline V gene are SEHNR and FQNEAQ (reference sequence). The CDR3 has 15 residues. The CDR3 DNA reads TGTGCCAGCAGCTTAGCCCCGCCAGAAAAAAACATTCAGTACTTC. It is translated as CASSLAPPEKNIQYF. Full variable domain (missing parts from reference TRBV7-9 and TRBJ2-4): DTGVSQNPRHKITKRGQNVTFRCDPISEHNRLYWYRQTLGQGPEFLTYFQNEAQLEKSRLLSDRFSAERPKGSFSTLEIQRTEQGDSAMYLCASSLAPPEKNIQYFGAGTRLSVL.

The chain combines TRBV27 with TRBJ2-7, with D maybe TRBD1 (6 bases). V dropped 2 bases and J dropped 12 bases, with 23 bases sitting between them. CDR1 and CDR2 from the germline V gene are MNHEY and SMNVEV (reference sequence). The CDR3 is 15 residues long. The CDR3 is CASSLRGGLPGHRYF. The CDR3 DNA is TGTGCCAGCAGTTTAAGGGGTGGGTTACCGGGACACAGGTACTTC.

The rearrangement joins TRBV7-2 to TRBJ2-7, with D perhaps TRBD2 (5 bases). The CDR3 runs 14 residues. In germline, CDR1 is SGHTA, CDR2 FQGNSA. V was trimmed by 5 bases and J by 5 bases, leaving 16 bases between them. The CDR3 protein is CASSPRLGSHEQYF. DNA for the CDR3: TGTGCCAGCAGCCCTCGACTTGGGAGCCACGAGCAGTACTTC.

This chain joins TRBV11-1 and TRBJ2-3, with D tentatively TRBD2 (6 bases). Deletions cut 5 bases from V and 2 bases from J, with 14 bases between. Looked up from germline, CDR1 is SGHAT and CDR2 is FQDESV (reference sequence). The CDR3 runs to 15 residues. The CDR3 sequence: CASSLVALATDTQYF. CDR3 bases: TGTGCCAGCAGCCTAGTGGCACTAGCCACAGATACGCAGTATTTT.

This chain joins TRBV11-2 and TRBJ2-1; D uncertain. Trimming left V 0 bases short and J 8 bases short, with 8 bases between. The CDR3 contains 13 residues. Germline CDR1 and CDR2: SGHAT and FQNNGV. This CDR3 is CASSLDSPDEQFF. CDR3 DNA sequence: TGTGCCAGCAGCTTAGATTCTCCGGATGAGCAGTTCTTC.

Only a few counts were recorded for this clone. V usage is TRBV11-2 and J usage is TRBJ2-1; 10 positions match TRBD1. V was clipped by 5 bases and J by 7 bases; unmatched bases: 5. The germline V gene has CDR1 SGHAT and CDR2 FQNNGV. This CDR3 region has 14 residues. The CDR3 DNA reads TGTGCCAGCAGCCGACAGGGGGCGAATAATGAGCAGTTCTTC. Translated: CASSRQGANNEQFF.

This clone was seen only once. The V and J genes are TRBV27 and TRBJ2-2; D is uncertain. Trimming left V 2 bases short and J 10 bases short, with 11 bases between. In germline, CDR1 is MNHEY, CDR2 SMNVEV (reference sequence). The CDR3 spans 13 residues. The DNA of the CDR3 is TGTGCCAGCAGTTTAGCCCTATCCCCGGAGCTGTTTTTT. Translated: CASSLALSPELFF.

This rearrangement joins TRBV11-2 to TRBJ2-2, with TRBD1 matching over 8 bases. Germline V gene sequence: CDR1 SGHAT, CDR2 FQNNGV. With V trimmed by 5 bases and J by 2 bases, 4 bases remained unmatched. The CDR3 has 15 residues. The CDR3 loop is CASSPDRANTGELFF. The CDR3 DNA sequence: TGTGCCAGCAGCCCGGACAGGGCCAACACCGGGGAGCTGTTTTTT. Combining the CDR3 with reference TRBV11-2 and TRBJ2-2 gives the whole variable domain EAGVAQSPRYKIIEKRQSVAFWCNPISGHATLYWYQQILGQGPKLLIQFQNNGVVDDSQLPKDRFSAERLKGVDSTLKIQPAKLEDSAVYLCASSPDRANTGELFFGEGSRLTVL.

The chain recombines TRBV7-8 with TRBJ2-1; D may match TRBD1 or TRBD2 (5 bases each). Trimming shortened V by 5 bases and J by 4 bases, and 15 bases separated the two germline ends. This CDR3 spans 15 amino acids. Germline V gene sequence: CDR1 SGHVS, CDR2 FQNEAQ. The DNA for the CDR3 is TGTGCCAGCAGCGGCAGAGAGGGGATTTACAATGAGCAGTTCTTC. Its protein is CASSGREGIYNEQFF.

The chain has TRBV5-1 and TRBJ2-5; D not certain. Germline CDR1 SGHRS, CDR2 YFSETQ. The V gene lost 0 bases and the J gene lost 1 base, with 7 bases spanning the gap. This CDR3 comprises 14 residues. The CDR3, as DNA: TGCGCCAGCAGCTTGGGGTACGCCCAAGAGACCCAGTACTTC. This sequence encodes CASSLGYAQETQYF.

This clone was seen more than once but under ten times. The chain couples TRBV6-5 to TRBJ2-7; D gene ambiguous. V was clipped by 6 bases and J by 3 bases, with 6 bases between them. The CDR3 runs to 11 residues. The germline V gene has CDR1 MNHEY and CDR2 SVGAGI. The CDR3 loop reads CASRARYEQYF. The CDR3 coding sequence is TGTGCCAGCAGAGCCCGCTACGAGCAGTACTTC.

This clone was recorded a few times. CDR3 amino acids: CASSLASSRGRTEAFF. As DNA, the CDR3 is TGTGCCAGCAGCTTGGCCTCGTCCAGGGGGAGGACTGAAGCTTTCTTT. The gene calls are TRBV5-6 and TRBJ1-1; TRBD1 matches 7 bases. V lost 0 bases to trimming and J lost 5 bases; unmatched junction nucleotides: 10. The germline gives CDR1 SGHDT, CDR2 YYEEEE. CDR3 length equals 16 residues.

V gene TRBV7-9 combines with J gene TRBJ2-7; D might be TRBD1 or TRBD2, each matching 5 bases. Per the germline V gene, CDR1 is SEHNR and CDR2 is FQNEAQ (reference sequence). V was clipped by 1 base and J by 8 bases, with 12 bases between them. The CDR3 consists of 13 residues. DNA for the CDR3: TGTGCCAGCAGCTTAGGGGACCGGACCAAGCAGTACTTC. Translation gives CASSLGDRTKQYF. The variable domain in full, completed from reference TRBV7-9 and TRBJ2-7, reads DTGVSQNPRHKITKRGQNVTFRCDPISEHNRLYWYRQTLGQGPEFLTYFQNEAQLEKSRLLSDRFSAERPKGSFSTLEIQRTEQGDSAMYLCASSLGDRTKQYFGPGTRLTVT.

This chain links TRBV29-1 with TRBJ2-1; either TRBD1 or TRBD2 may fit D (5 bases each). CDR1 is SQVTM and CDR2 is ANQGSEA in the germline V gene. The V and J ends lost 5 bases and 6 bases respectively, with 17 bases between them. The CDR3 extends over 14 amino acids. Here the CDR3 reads CSVRGRAEGNEQFF. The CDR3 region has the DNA TGCAGCGTTAGAGGCAGGGCTGAGGGCAATGAGCAGTTCTTC.

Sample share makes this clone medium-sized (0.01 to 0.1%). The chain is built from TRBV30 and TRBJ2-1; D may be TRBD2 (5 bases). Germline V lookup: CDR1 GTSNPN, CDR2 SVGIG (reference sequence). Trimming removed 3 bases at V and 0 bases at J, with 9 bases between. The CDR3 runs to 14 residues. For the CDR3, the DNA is TGTGCCTGGAGCGACGGGGACTCCTACAATGAGCAGTTCTTC. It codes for CAWSDGDSYNEQFF.

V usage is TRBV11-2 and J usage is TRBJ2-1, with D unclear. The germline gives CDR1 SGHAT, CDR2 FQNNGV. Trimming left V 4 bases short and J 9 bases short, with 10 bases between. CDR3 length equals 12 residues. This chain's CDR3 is CASSSRITEQFF. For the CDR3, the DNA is TGTGCCAGCAGCTCTCGTATCACTGAGCAGTTCTTC.

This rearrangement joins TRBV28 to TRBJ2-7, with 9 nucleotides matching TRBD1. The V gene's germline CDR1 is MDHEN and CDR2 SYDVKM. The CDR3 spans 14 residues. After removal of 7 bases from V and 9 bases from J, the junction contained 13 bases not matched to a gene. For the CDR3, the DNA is TGTGCCAGCACCGTTGGGGGACAGGGTAGTCGGCAGTACTTC. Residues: CASTVGGQGSRQYF.

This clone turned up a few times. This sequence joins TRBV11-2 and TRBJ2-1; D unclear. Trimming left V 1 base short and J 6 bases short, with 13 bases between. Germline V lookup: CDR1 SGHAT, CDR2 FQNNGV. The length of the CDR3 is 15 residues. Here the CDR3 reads CASSLVEAGSNEQFF. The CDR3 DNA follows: TGTGCCAGCAGCTTAGTGGAAGCAGGCTCCAATGAGCAGTTCTTC.

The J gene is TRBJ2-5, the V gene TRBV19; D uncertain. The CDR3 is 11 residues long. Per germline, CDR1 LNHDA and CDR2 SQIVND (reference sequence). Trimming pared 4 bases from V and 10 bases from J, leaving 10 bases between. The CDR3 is CASSNPPDQYF. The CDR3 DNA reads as TGTGCCAGTAGTAACCCCCCTGACCAGTACTTC.

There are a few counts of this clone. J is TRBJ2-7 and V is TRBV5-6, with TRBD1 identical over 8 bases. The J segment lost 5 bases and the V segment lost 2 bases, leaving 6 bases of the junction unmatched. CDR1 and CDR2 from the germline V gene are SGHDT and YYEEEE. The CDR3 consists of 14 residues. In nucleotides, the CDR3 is TGTGCCAGCAGCTTCTTGACAGGGGTCCACGAGCAGTACTTC. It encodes CASSFLTGVHEQYF.

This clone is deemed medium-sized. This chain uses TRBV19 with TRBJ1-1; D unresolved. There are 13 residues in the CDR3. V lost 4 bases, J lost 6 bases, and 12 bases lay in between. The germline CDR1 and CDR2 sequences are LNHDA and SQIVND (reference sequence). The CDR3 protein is CASSTPWPPEAFF. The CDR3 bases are TGTGCCAGTAGTACCCCCTGGCCCCCTGAAGCTTTCTTT.